This record concerns one TCR beta chain sequence. The antigen remains unidentified. This record belongs to a study of T cell responses to AZD1222 COVID-19 vaccine. Study-level findings and limits: Spike-wide coverage was observed for vaccine-associated CD4 TCRs, with dominant responses at 160-218 and 743-854.

Measured with immunoSEQ multiplex PCR; TCRdb has only the in-frame clones, and not every one. The sample comprises fewer than 150,000 clones, approximately 94% of which are singletons, and approximately 3.1% rests with the top ten. Germline V gene lookup returns CDR1 SGHKS and CDR2 YYEKEE (reference sequence). The J segment lost 1 base and the V segment lost 2 bases, leaving 6 bases of the junction unmatched. The CDR3 is 16 residues long. This material consisted of peripheral blood, taken on day 0 of AZD1222 vaccination. V is TRBV5-5 and J is TRBJ2-7; 10 bases align to TRBD1. This sequence originates from an adult in good health. Here the CDR3 DNA reads TGTGCCAGCAGCTTAGGGCCGGGACAGGGGTCCTACGAGCAGTACTTC. This translates into CASSLGPGQGSYEQYF.